The next 11 T cell receptor beta chains were all read from a single sample in a study of response to subunit inactivated influenza vaccine. TCRdb reanalysed the RT-PCR reads using MiXCR and keeps one entry per CDR3 protein. The table records some 640,000 distinct CDR3 sequences, about 15% of them present only once. Material: PBMCs from blood, obtained roughly 2 weeks before vaccination. These TCRs come from a man aged 50-60 years who received an inactivated influenza vaccine.

This clonotype has more than one count but fewer than ten. The V and J genes are TRBV5-1 and TRBJ2-2; D is unresolved. V was pared by 4 bases and J by 6 bases, with 13 bases between. This CDR3 region has 14 residues. Germline CDR1 SGHRS, CDR2 YFSETQ. This CDR3 is CASSRSLGSGELFF. CDR3 DNA sequence: TGCGCCAGCAGCCGATCTTTGGGATCCGGGGAGCTGTTTTTT.

This clonotype came up many times. The V and J genes are TRBV12-3 or TRBV12-4 and TRBJ2-6; a weak D match, TRBD2 (5 bases). V lost 6 bases to trimming and J lost 0 bases, with 9 bases between them. The CDR3 has 15 amino acids. The CDR3 region is CASSLRGSGANVLTF. The DNA for the CDR3 is TGTGCCAGCAGCTTACGGGGCTCTGGGGCCAACGTCCTGACTTTC.

The chain combines TRBV5-5 with TRBJ2-5, with 10 bases lining up with TRBD1. CDR1 and CDR2 from the germline V gene are SGHKS and YYEKEE (reference sequence). Unmatched junction bases numbered 7, after V lost 6 bases and J lost 5 bases. The CDR3 is 14 amino acids. The CDR3 nucleotides read TGTGCCAGCATACCGGGACAGGGGCGGGAGACCCAGTACTTC. Translating gives CASIPGQGRETQYF. The full variable domain, in which reference TRBV5-5 and TRBJ2-5 provide the parts outside the CDR3, is DAGVTQSPTHLIKTRGQQVTLRCSPISGHKSVSWYQQVLGQGPQFIFQYYEKEERGRGNFPDRFSARQFPNYSSELNVNALLLGDSALYLCASIPGQGRETQYFGPGTRLLVL.

The chain combines TRBV20-1 with TRBJ2-3, with D possibly matching TRBD1 (6 bases). Trimming cost V 5 bases and J 0 bases, with 15 bases left between them. Germline CDR1 DFQATT, CDR2 SNEGSKA (reference sequence). The CDR3 contains 15 residues. CDR3 sequence (DNA): TGCAGTGCTCGCGGAACTGACAGGAGCACAGATACGCAGTATTTT. As protein: CSARGTDRSTDTQYF.

The V gene is TRBV6-2 or TRBV6-3, the J gene TRBJ2-2; 11 nucleotides agree with TRBD2. V dropped 5 bases and J dropped 6; count of bases not matched to a gene: 11. The CDR3 has 17 amino acids. From germline, CDR1 is MNHEY and CDR2 SVGEGT. CDR3 sequence (DNA): TGTGCCAGCAGTCACCTTAGCGGGAGGGCCCTGCCCGGGGAGCTGTTTTTT. Translation gives CASSHLSGRALPGELFF.

This clonotype was seen only a few times. This chain uses TRBV4-3 with TRBJ2-5; 10 bases are shared with TRBD2. Trimming at V came to 1 base and at J to 5 bases, leaving 10 bases not matched to a gene. CDR1 is LGHNA and CDR2 is YSLEER in the germline V gene. The CDR3 has 17 residues. CDR3 DNA sequence: TGCGCCAGCAGCCAAGTAGGGCTAGCGGGAGCGGCGGAGACCCAGTACTTC. Its protein is CASSQVGLAGAAETQYF.

The chain couples TRBV5-1 to TRBJ1-2, with D possibly matching TRBD1 (6 bases). CDR1 is SGHRS, CDR2 YFSETQ, per germline. V lost 4 bases to trimming and J lost 2 bases, with 18 bases between them. CDR3 size: 16 residues. In DNA form, the CDR3 reads TGCGCCAGCAGCCCGGGACGAGGACAGCTAAACTATGGCTACACCTTC. Amino acids: CASSPGRGQLNYGYTF.

This chain connects TRBV2 to TRBJ2-5, with D unclear. Between the trimmed V and J ends, which lost 6 bases and 1 base, there was a span of 9 bases. The CDR3 is 13 residues long. Germline values: CDR1 SNHLY, CDR2 FYNNEI. In nucleotides, the CDR3 is TGTGCCAGCAGGATCAGGATCCAAGAGACCCAGTACTTC. Residues: CASRIRIQETQYF.

Turning to this clonotype: Possible read error: a much larger clone is one base away. This sequence joins TRBV12-3 or TRBV12-4 and TRBJ2-5; a weak D match, TRBD2 (5 bases). The CDR3 has 14 residues. V was shortened by 10 bases and J by 4 bases, with 19 bases between the two germline ends. The CDR3 DNA reads as TGTGCCATCGGGGATCCCTCTCGTGGAGAGACCCAGTACTTC. Amino acids: CAIGDPSRGETQYF.

This clonotype was recorded at least ten times. The CDR3 loop is CASSDGIREQYF. The CDR3 DNA reads TGCGCCAGCAGTGATGGAATTCGCGAGCAGTACTTC. V and J are TRBV10-2 and TRBJ2-7; no clear D. The CDR3 sequence is 12 residues long. Germline CDR1 reads WSHSY; CDR2 reads SAAADI. V lost 3 bases, J lost 6 bases, and 9 bases lay in between.

In its sample, this clonotype was seen many times. The rearrangement links TRBV28 to TRBJ2-1; D gene uncertain. Trimming pared 7 bases from V and 0 bases from J, leaving 7 bases between. Germline lookup yields CDR1 MDHEN and CDR2 SYDVKM. This CDR3 has 13 amino acids. CDR3 region: CASTRSSYNEQFF. In nucleotides, the CDR3 is TGTGCCAGCACCAGGAGCTCCTACAATGAGCAGTTCTTC. Drawing the rest from reference TRBV28 and TRBJ2-1, the complete variable domain is DVKVTQSSRYLVKRTGEKVFLECVQDMDHENMFWYRQDPGLGLRLIYFSYDVKMKEKGDIPEGYSVSREKKERFSLILESASTNQTSMYLCASTRSSYNEQFFGPGTRLTVL.